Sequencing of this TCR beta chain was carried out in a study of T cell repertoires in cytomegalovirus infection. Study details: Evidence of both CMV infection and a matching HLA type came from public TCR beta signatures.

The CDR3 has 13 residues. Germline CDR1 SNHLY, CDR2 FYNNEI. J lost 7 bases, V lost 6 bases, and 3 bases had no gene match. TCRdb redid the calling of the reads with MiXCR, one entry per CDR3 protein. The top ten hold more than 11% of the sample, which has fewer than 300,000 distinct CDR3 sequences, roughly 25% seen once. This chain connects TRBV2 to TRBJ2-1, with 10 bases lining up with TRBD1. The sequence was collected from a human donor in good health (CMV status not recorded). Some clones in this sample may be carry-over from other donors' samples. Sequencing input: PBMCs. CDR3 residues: CASSKDRGNEQFF. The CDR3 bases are TGTGCCAGCAGCAAGGACAGGGGGAATGAGCAGTTCTTC.